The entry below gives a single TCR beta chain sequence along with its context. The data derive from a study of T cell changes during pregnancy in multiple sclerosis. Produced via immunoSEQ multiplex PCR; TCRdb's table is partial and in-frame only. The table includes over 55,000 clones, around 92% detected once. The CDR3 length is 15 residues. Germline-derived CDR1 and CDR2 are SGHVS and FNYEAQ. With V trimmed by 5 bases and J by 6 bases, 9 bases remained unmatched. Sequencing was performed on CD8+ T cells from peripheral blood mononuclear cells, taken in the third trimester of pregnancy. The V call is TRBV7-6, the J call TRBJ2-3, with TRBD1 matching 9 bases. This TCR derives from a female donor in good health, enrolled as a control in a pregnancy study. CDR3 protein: CASSPRTGARDTQYF. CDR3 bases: TGTGCCAGCAGCCCCCGGACAGGGGCCCGGGATACGCAGTATTTT. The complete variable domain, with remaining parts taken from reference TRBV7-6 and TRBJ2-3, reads GAGVSQSPRYKVTKRGQDVALRCDPISGHVSLYWYRQALGQGPEFLTYFNYEAQQDKSGLPNDRFSAERPEGSISTLTIQRTEQRDSAMYRCASSPRTGARDTQYFGPGTRLTVL.